The sequence of this TCR beta chain was determined in a study of monozygotic twins with cystic fibrosis. Study in general: Approximately 3 micrograms of fragmented DNA underwent approximately 15 PCR cycles for library preparation. Study-level findings and limits: In 13 of 16 pairs, V gene usage was closest to the co-twin's.

Concerning this clone itself: Its antigen is not identified.

TCRdb keeps only in-frame clones here, not all; method: immunoSEQ multiplex PCR. The sample lists around 23,000 clones; approximately 90% were seen once. The CDR3 length is 15 residues. Germline values: CDR1 MNHEY, CDR2 SVGAGI. Trimming shortened V by 0 bases and J by 0 bases, and 9 bases separated the two germline ends. J is TRBJ2-7 and V is TRBV6-5; tentative D call: TRBD1 (6 bases). The sequence was obtained from a girl between 2 and 10 years old with cystic fibrosis. Sample: blood. The CDR3 loop reads CASSYSAGDSYEQYF. The CDR3 region has the DNA TGTGCCAGCAGTTACTCGGCAGGGGACTCCTACGAGCAGTACTTC.